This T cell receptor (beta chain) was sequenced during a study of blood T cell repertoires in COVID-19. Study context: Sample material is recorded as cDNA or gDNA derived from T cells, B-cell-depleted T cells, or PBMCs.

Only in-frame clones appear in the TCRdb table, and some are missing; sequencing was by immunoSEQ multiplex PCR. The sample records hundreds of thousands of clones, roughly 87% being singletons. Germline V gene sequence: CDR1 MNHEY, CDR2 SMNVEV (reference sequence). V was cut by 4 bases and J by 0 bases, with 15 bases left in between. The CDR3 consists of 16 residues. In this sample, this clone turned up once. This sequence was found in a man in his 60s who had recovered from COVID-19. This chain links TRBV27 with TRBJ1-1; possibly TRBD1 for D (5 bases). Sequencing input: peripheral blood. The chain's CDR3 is CASSSGATAMNTEAFF. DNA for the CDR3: TGTGCCAGCAGTTCGGGTGCGACAGCAATGAACACTGAAGCTTTCTTT.